Listed below are T cell receptor beta chains from one sample, sequenced in a study of blood T cell repertoires in COVID-19. Sequencing was performed with immunoSEQ multiplex PCR; in TCRdb, only in-frame clones are kept and a portion is missing. The sample carries about 170,000 clones, about nine tenths recorded once. Specimen: peripheral blood. These receptors originate from a man between 18 and 35 years old with COVID-19, enrolled during active disease. The CDR3 runs from the conserved cysteine through the conserved F or W. The order of the fields is D gene, J gene, clone size, V gene, CDR3 DNA, CDR3 protein. The D gene is left open where the match is weak. A clone size is listed for some rows: how often the clone was seen (once, few, many), or a class if it is expanded.

d_call: TRBD1; j_call: TRBJ2-7; clone_size: NA; v_call: TRBV5-1; cdr3_nt: TGCGCCAGCAGCCGGGACAGTCCCTACGAGCAGTACTTC; cdr3_aa: CASSRDSPYEQYF
d_call: TRBD1; j_call: TRBJ2-1; clone_size: NA; v_call: TRBV4-3; cdr3_nt: TGCGCCAGCAGCCAAGATTGGGGACAGGCTTACAATGAGCAGTTCTTC; cdr3_aa: CASSQDWGQAYNEQFF
d_call: NA; j_call: TRBJ1-2; clone_size: NA; v_call: TRBV30; cdr3_nt: TGTGCCTGGACTACAGGCTATGGCTACACCTTC; cdr3_aa: CAWTTGYGYTF
d_call: TRBD2; j_call: TRBJ2-3; clone_size: NA; v_call: TRBV11-2; cdr3_nt: TGTGCCAGCAGCCTCAGATTTGGACTAGCGGGCCCCACAGATACGCAGTATTTT; cdr3_aa: CASSLRFGLAGPTDTQYF
d_call: TRBD2; j_call: TRBJ2-2; clone_size: NA; v_call: TRBV4-2; cdr3_nt: TGTGCCAGCAGCCAAGATCGTAGGACTAGCGGGAGTGGCACCGGGGAGCTGTTTTTT; cdr3_aa: CASSQDRRTSGSGTGELFF
d_call: TRBD1; j_call: TRBJ1-2; clone_size: NA; v_call: TRBV9; cdr3_nt: TGTGCCAGCAGCGTAGCACAGGGGGCTAACTATGGCTACACCTTC; cdr3_aa: CASSVAQGANYGYTF
d_call: TRBD1; j_call: TRBJ2-7; clone_size: NA; v_call: TRBV4-3; cdr3_nt: TGCGCCAGCAGCCAAGATAGTACAGGGGTAGCCTACGAGCAGTACTTC; cdr3_aa: CASSQDSTGVAYEQYF
d_call: TRBD1; j_call: TRBJ1-5; clone_size: NA; v_call: TRBV27; cdr3_nt: TGTGCCAGCAGTAACACAGGGGGTGTAGGTCAGCCCCAGCATTTT; cdr3_aa: CASSNTGGVGQPQHF
d_call: NA; j_call: TRBJ1-1; clone_size: NA; v_call: TRBV19; cdr3_nt: TGTGCCAGTAGCGAGGGTCACGGAACTGAAGCTTTCTTT; cdr3_aa: CASSEGHGTEAFF
d_call: TRBD1; j_call: TRBJ2-7; clone_size: NA; v_call: TRBV11-3; cdr3_nt: TGTGCCAGCAGCTCGGACAGGGACGAGCAGTACTTC; cdr3_aa: CASSSDRDEQYF
d_call: TRBD2; j_call: TRBJ2-1; clone_size: NA; v_call: TRBV10-3; cdr3_nt: TGTGCCATCAGTGACTTACCGGGACTAGCGGGTCCGAAAGGCGGAGGGGTCTCCTACAATGAGCAGTTCTTC; cdr3_aa: CAISDLPGLAGPKGGGVSYNEQFF
d_call: TRBD1; j_call: TRBJ2-7; clone_size: NA; v_call: TRBV27; cdr3_nt: TGTGCCAGCAGTTCGGGACAGGGGGCCTACGAGCAGTACTTC; cdr3_aa: CASSSGQGAYEQYF
d_call: NA; j_call: TRBJ2-7; clone_size: NA; v_call: TRBV13; cdr3_nt: TGTGCCAGCACCCGTGGGCGGGGCGCCATTGAGGACTTC; cdr3_aa: CASTRGRGAIEDF
d_call: TRBD1; j_call: TRBJ2-7; clone_size: NA; v_call: TRBV6-5; cdr3_nt: TGTGCCAGCGAAGGACAGGTAATTACCTACGAGCAGTACTTC; cdr3_aa: CASEGQVITYEQYF
d_call: TRBD1; j_call: TRBJ1-4; clone_size: NA; v_call: TRBV18; cdr3_nt: TGTGCCAGCTCTCCCGACAGGGGAAATGAAAAACTGTTTTTT; cdr3_aa: CASSPDRGNEKLFF
d_call: TRBD1; j_call: TRBJ1-3; clone_size: NA; v_call: TRBV29-1; cdr3_nt: TGCAGCGTCTTAGACAGGGGCTCTGGAAACACCATATATTTT; cdr3_aa: CSVLDRGSGNTIYF
d_call: TRBD2; j_call: TRBJ2-3; clone_size: NA; v_call: TRBV9; cdr3_nt: TGTGCCAGCAGCGGCCGACTAGCGGGAGAGTCGGATACGCAGTATTTT; cdr3_aa: CASSGRLAGESDTQYF
d_call: TRBD1; j_call: TRBJ2-5; clone_size: once; v_call: TRBV13; cdr3_nt: TGTGCCAGCAGCCAGGACAGGACAATGGAGACCCAGTACTTC; cdr3_aa: CASSQDRTMETQYF
d_call: TRBD2; j_call: TRBJ2-1; clone_size: NA; v_call: TRBV10-3; cdr3_nt: TGTGCCATCAGTGCACCGGGACTAGCGGGAGGGAGCTCCTACAATGAGCAGTTCTTC; cdr3_aa: CAISAPGLAGGSSYNEQFF
d_call: NA; j_call: TRBJ2-7; clone_size: NA; v_call: TRBV14; cdr3_nt: TGTGCCAGCAGCAATAACCGGGACATGACCTACGAGCAGTACTTC; cdr3_aa: CASSNNRDMTYEQYF
d_call: NA; j_call: TRBJ2-3; clone_size: NA; v_call: TRBV7-3; cdr3_nt: TGTGCCAGCAGCTTAAACCCCGCGAGCGGCAGCACAGATACGCAGTATTTT; cdr3_aa: CASSLNPASGSTDTQYF
d_call: NA; j_call: TRBJ2-7; clone_size: NA; v_call: TRBV10-3; cdr3_nt: TGTGCCATCGGGCCGGGGGCCTACGAGCAGTACTTC; cdr3_aa: CAIGPGAYEQYF
d_call: NA; j_call: TRBJ2-1; clone_size: once; v_call: TRBV29-1; cdr3_nt: TGCAGCCTCCACGTGGCCCCCTACAATGAGCAGTTCTTC; cdr3_aa: CSLHVAPYNEQFF
d_call: TRBD1; j_call: TRBJ2-2; clone_size: NA; v_call: TRBV30; cdr3_nt: TGTGCCTGGAGACGGACAGGGACCGGGGAGCTGTTTTTT; cdr3_aa: CAWRRTGTGELFF
d_call: TRBD1; j_call: TRBJ1-5; clone_size: NA; v_call: TRBV19; cdr3_nt: TGTGCCAGTAGTCCAGGGGGGCTTAATCAGCCCCAGCATTTT; cdr3_aa: CASSPGGLNQPQHF
d_call: TRBD2; j_call: TRBJ2-1; clone_size: NA; v_call: TRBV27; cdr3_nt: TGTGCCAGCAGTGTAACTAGCGTTAGCTCCTACAATGAGCAGTTCTTC; cdr3_aa: CASSVTSVSSYNEQFF
d_call: TRBD1; j_call: TRBJ1-1; clone_size: NA; v_call: TRBV2; cdr3_nt: TGTGCCAGCAGCGAGCGGGACAGGGGGTTTTACACTGAAGCTTTCTTT; cdr3_aa: CASSERDRGFYTEAFF
d_call: TRBD2; j_call: TRBJ2-2; clone_size: NA; v_call: TRBV11-3; cdr3_nt: TGTGCCAGCAGCCTAGGACTAGCTGGAGGGGCGTTGGAGCTGTTTTTT; cdr3_aa: CASSLGLAGGALELFF
d_call: NA; j_call: TRBJ2-7; clone_size: NA; v_call: TRBV5-1; cdr3_nt: TGCGCCAGCAGCTATAGACAGGCCGGAAGCTCCTACGAGCAGTACTTC; cdr3_aa: CASSYRQAGSSYEQYF
d_call: NA; j_call: TRBJ2-7; clone_size: NA; v_call: TRBV11-3; cdr3_nt: TGTGCCAGCAGCTTAGCGGGGACATCCTACGAGCAGTACTTC; cdr3_aa: CASSLAGTSYEQYF
d_call: TRBD2; j_call: TRBJ2-1; clone_size: NA; v_call: TRBV6-5; cdr3_nt: TGTGCCAGCAGGTCCGGGACTAGAGTTGATGAGCAGTTCTTC; cdr3_aa: CASRSGTRVDEQFF